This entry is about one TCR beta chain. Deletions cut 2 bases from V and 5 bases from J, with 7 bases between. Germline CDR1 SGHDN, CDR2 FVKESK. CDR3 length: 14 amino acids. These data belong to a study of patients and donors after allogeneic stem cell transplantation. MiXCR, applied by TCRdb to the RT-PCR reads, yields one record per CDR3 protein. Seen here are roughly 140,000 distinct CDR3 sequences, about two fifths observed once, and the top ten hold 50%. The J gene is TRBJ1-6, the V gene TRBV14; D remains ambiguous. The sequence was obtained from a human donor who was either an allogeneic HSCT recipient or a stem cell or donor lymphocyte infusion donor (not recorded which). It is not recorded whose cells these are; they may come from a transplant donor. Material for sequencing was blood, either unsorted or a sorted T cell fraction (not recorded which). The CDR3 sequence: CASSQQADNSPLHF. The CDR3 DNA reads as TGTGCCAGCAGCCAACAGGCGGATAATTCACCCCTCCACTTT.